One sample yielded the 26 T cell receptor beta chains listed below, sequenced in a study of a mutant IDH1 vaccine in newly diagnosed glioma. Time point defined: baseline, week 1 (first vaccination visit). Treatment of the sample: pre-vaccination baseline after standard-of-care therapy. Clones were sequenced by immunoSEQ multiplex PCR, and TCRdb holds only the in-frame ones, with some missing. The sample records around 50,000 clones, roughly 88% being singletons. The specimen comprised PBMCs, sampled from a glioma patient treated with radiotherapy, temozolomide or both. All receptors come from a man aged 35 to 55 with glioma.

This clone was found once. This chain joins TRBV6-6 and TRBJ2-7, with D possibly TRBD2 on 5 matching bases. This CDR3 spans 14 amino acids. From germline, CDR1 is MNHNY and CDR2 SVGAGI (reference sequence). V was pared by 5 bases and J by 3 bases, with 14 bases between. Written as DNA, the CDR3 is TGTGCCAGCAGTCACAACACGGGGATCTACGAGCAGTACTTC. This encodes CASSHNTGIYEQYF.

On this clone: Other DNA sequences of this sample code for an identical CDR3. This chain uses TRBV10-3 with TRBJ2-7, with D unclear. Trimming removed 0 bases from V and 3 bases from J, with 12 bases in between. Germline assignment: CDR1 ENHRY and CDR2 SYGVKD. The CDR3 loop spans 15 amino acids. The CDR3 coding sequence is TGTGCCATCAGTGAGTCAGCTCGGAGAGGCTACGAGCAGTACTTC. Translating it yields CAISESARRGYEQYF.

The chain is built from TRBV29-1 and TRBJ2-2, with 8 bases that match TRBD1. The CDR3 is made up of 14 amino acids. Germline-derived CDR1 and CDR2 are SQVTM and ANQGSEA. V lost 7 bases and J lost 0; bases outside the gene matches: 4. The DNA for the CDR3 is TGCAGCGGCAGGGGACAGGCGAACACCGGGGAGCTGTTTTTT. This translates into CSGRGQANTGELFF.

This chain joins TRBV9 and TRBJ2-7; the D gene is possibly TRBD1 (5 bases). The CDR3 loop spans 14 amino acids. Trimming left V 7 bases short and J 0 bases short, with 14 bases between. The germline V gene encodes CDR1 SGDLS and CDR2 YYNGEE. The CDR3 here is CASSWGINSYEQYF. Here the CDR3 DNA reads TGTGCCAGCTCTTGGGGCATCAACTCCTACGAGCAGTACTTC.

The rearrangement joins TRBV19 to TRBJ1-5; D is ambiguous. The V gene's germline CDR1 is LNHDA and CDR2 SQIVND (reference sequence). V lost 3 bases and J 3 bases, leaving 12 bases between the germline ends. The CDR3 contains 15 residues. CDR3 in amino acids: CASSILPRPNQPQHF. In DNA form, the CDR3 reads TGTGCCAGTAGTATCCTGCCCCGCCCCAATCAGCCCCAGCATTTT. Complete variable domain (other parts from reference TRBV19 and TRBJ1-5): DGGITQSPKYLFRKEGQNVTLSCEQNLNHDAMYWYRQDPGQGLRLIYYSQIVNDFQKGDIAEGYSVSREKKESFPLTVTSAQKNPTAFYLCASSILPRPNQPQHFGDGTRLSIL.

Judged by abundance, this clone is medium-sized. The chain is built from TRBV6-1 and TRBJ2-1; D ambiguous. This CDR3 comprises 12 residues. Germline CDR1 MNHNS, CDR2 SASEGT. V lost 4 bases to trimming and J lost 9 bases, with 10 bases between them. CDR3 in DNA: TGTGCCAGCAGTGGGCTGGTGGGTGAGCAGTTCTTC. Its protein is CASSGLVGEQFF.

The chain employs TRBV27 and TRBJ1-5; possible D gene TRBD1, 5 bases. This CDR3 has 12 amino acids. CDR1 is MNHEY, CDR2 SMNVEV, per germline (reference sequence). V was cut by 3 bases and J by 7 bases, with 7 bases left in between. The CDR3 DNA sequence: TGTGCCAGCAGTTTCGGGGGGCAGCCCCAGCATTTT. This gives the protein CASSFGGQPQHF.

V gene TRBV6-5 combines with J gene TRBJ2-1; no definite D call. The CDR3 totals 11 residues. CDR1 and CDR2 (germline): MNHEY, SVGAGI. V lost 5 bases to trimming and J lost 9 bases, with 8 bases between them. The CDR3 nucleotides are TGTGCCAGCAGTAACCTGGGTGAGCAGTTCTTC. Encoded protein: CASSNLGEQFF.

This chain joins TRBV5-6 and TRBJ2-7; 11 nucleotides line up with TRBD2. CDR1 SGHDT and CDR2 YYEEEE come from the germline V gene. V was clipped by 4 bases and J by 3 bases; unmatched bases: 6. CDR3 length: 15 residues. This chain's CDR3 is CASSTTGTSGYEQYF. CDR3 nucleotide sequence: TGTGCCAGCAGCACTACCGGGACTAGCGGCTACGAGCAGTACTTC.

The rearrangement joins TRBV7-9 to TRBJ2-5, with unresolved D. Germline CDR1 reads SEHNR; CDR2 reads FQNEAQ (reference sequence). The CDR3 length is 13 residues. The V and J ends lost 5 bases and 2 bases respectively, with 9 bases between them. The CDR3 loop reads CASSPDGQETQYF. CDR3 DNA: TGTGCCAGCAGCCCCGACGGACAAGAGACCCAGTACTTC. Drawing the rest from reference TRBV7-9 and TRBJ2-5, the complete variable domain is DTGVSQNPRHKITKRGQNVTFRCDPISEHNRLYWYRQTLGQGPEFLTYFQNEAQLEKSRLLSDRFSAERPKGSFSTLEIQRTEQGDSAMYLCASSPDGQETQYFGPGTRLLVL.

A single count supports this clone. The CDR3 coding sequence is TGTGCCAGTAACATAGCAGGCTACGAGCAGTACTTC. Amino acids: CASNIAGYEQYF. The chain uses TRBV7-8 and TRBJ2-7; D not resolved. The germline gives CDR1 SGHVS, CDR2 FQNEAQ. This CDR3 has 12 amino acids. V lost 9 bases to trimming and J lost 3 bases, with 12 bases between them. Full variable domain (rest looked up from reference TRBV7-8 and TRBJ2-7): GAGVSQSPRYKVAKRGQDVALRCDPISGHVSLFWYQQALGQGPEFLTYFQNEAQLDKSGLPSDRFFAERPEGSVSTLKIQRTQQEDSAVYLCASNIAGYEQYFGPGTRLTVT.

V usage is TRBV9 and J usage is TRBJ2-7; D not certain. The germline gives CDR1 SGDLS, CDR2 YYNGEE. This CDR3 has 13 residues. V shed 0 bases and J shed 4 bases, with 8 bases lying between them. CDR3 nucleotides: TGTGCCAGCAGCGTAGCGGCTGGGTACGAGCAGTACTTC. Amino acid sequence: CASSVAAGYEQYF.

The chain is built from TRBV5-1 and TRBJ2-3; D unclear. The CDR3 sequence is 12 residues long. The germline V gene has CDR1 SGHRS and CDR2 YFSETQ. V was shortened by 3 bases and J by 6 bases, with 8 bases between the two germline ends. In DNA, the CDR3 is TGCGCCAGCAGCTGGGCCGCCGATACGCAGTATTTT. As protein: CASSWAADTQYF.

The genes are TRBV2 and TRBJ2-1; D perhaps matches TRBD1 (5 bases). CDR3 size: 14 residues. The V end lost 4 bases, the J end lost 4 bases, and 11 bases lay between the germline ends. The germline V gene encodes CDR1 SNHLY and CDR2 FYNNEI. The CDR3 DNA is TGTGCCAGCAGTGGGACAAGCCCATACAATGAGCAGTTCTTC. This translates into CASSGTSPYNEQFF.

The rearrangement joins TRBV15 to TRBJ2-7; D tentatively reads TRBD1 or TRBD2 (6 bases each). CDR1 LNHNV and CDR2 YYDKDF come from the germline V gene (reference sequence). This CDR3 is built from 18 residues. V gave up 1 base and J gave up 0 bases, with 19 bases separating them. The CDR3 here is CATSRGGGWEVSSYEQYF. The DNA for the CDR3 is TGTGCCACCAGCAGAGGAGGGGGTTGGGAGGTTAGCTCCTACGAGCAGTACTTC.

Note on this clone: The junction departs from the called germline gene at one end, perhaps through a read error. V gene TRBV4-2 combines with J gene TRBJ2-7; TRBD2 matches at 9 bases. CDR3 length: 14 residues. Germline V gene sequence: CDR1 LGHNA, CDR2 YNFKEQ. The chain's CDR3 is CASSPDLGLAANDF. CDR3 sequence (DNA): TGTGCCAGCAGCCCTGACTTGGGACTAGCTGCTAACGACTTC.

CDR3 DNA sequence: TGTGCCAACCGTGGGGGAAACACCATATATTTT. Amino acid sequence: CANRGGNTIYF. J is TRBJ1-3 and V is TRBV7-4; no reliable D call. CDR3 length: 11 residues. V was shortened by 10 bases and J by 4 bases, with 8 bases between the two germline ends. Per the germline V gene, CDR1 is SGHVT and CDR2 is SQSDAQ.

J is TRBJ2-7 and V is TRBV5-4; D perhaps matches TRBD1 (5 bases). The length of the CDR3 is 14 residues. Germline assignment: CDR1 SGHNT and CDR2 YYREEE (reference sequence). V was trimmed by 0 bases and J by 5 bases, leaving 12 bases between them. The CDR3 DNA sequence: TGTGCCAGCAGCTTGGTCGGGCAGGGCCACGAGCAGTACTTC. This codes for CASSLVGQGHEQYF.

The V and J genes are TRBV5-1 and TRBJ1-1; no clear D gene. The germline V and J ends were trimmed by 0 bases and 11 bases, with 14 bases remaining between them. The CDR3 is 13 residues long. Germline V lookup: CDR1 SGHRS, CDR2 YFSETQ. The CDR3 coding sequence is TGCGCCAGCAGCTTGGGTGTCACTCAGCGGGCTTTCTTT. Translated, it gives CASSLGVTQRAFF.

V gene TRBV4-2 combines with J gene TRBJ2-7, with 12 nucleotides matching TRBD2. The V gene's germline CDR1 is LGHNA and CDR2 YNFKEQ. With V trimmed by 1 base and J by 3 bases, 1 base remained unmatched. There are 15 residues in the CDR3. The CDR3 DNA reads TGTGCCAGCAGCCAAGGACTAGCGGGAGTCTACGAGCAGTACTTC. Residues: CASSQGLAGVYEQYF.

The chain has TRBV18 and TRBJ1-3; D call uncertain. Trimming removed 0 bases from V and 0 bases from J, with 6 bases in between. CDR1 is KGHSH and CDR2 is LQKENI in the germline V gene. The CDR3 consists of 15 residues. For the CDR3, the DNA is TGTGCCAGCTCACCACCGGGGAACTCTGGAAACACCATATATTTT. This codes for CASSPPGNSGNTIYF.

The chain recombines TRBV9 with TRBJ1-4; D unresolved. The CDR3 length is 15 residues. V gave up 0 bases and J gave up 8 bases, with 14 bases separating them. Germline CDR1 SGDLS, CDR2 YYNGEE. The CDR3: CASSVAEGLKEKLFF. The CDR3 nucleotides are TGTGCCAGCAGCGTAGCTGAGGGCTTGAAAGAAAAACTGTTTTTT. Combining the CDR3 with reference TRBV9 and TRBJ1-4 gives the whole variable domain DSGVTQTPKHLITATGQRVTLRCSPRSGDLSVYWYQQSLDQGLQFLIQYYNGEERAKGNILERFSAQQFPDLHSELNLSSLELGDSALYFCASSVAEGLKEKLFFGSGTQLSVL.

The V and J genes are TRBV28 and TRBJ2-2; D tentatively fits TRBD1 or TRBD2 (6 bases each). The CDR3 length is 16 residues. The V and J ends lost 6 bases and 3 bases respectively, with 17 bases between them. Germline CDR1 is MDHEN and CDR2 is SYDVKM. CDR3 nucleotides: TGTGCCAGCAGCAAAATGTGGGGGGCGGACACCGGGGAGCTGTTTTTT. This translates into CASSKMWGADTGELFF.

V and J are TRBV27 and TRBJ2-6; D gene ambiguous. V was cut by 2 bases and J by 0 bases, with 8 bases left in between. The length of the CDR3 is 16 residues. CDR1 and CDR2 (germline): MNHEY, SMNVEV (reference sequence). The CDR3 loop reads CASSLRWSSGANVLTF. CDR3 nucleotide sequence: TGTGCCAGCAGTTTAAGGTGGAGCTCTGGGGCCAACGTCCTGACTTTC.

This chain uses TRBV19 with TRBJ1-1; D is ambiguous. Trimming shortened V by 2 bases and J by 4 bases, and 11 bases separated the two germline ends. Per germline, CDR1 LNHDA and CDR2 SQIVND (reference sequence). This CDR3 has 14 residues. CDR3 loop: CASSILSGGTEAFF. The CDR3 DNA is TGTGCCAGTAGTATATTGAGTGGCGGCACTGAAGCTTTCTTT.

The chain has TRBV18 and TRBJ2-1; 11 bases fit TRBD2. Germline V gives CDR1 KGHSH, CDR2 LQKENI. CDR3 length: 16 amino acids. J was trimmed by 12 bases and V by 3 bases; bases with no gene match: 13. The CDR3 coding sequence is TGTGCCAGCTCACCCGATAGCGGGAGGGCCAGGGATGGGCAGTTCTTC. Encoded protein: CASSPDSGRARDGQFF.